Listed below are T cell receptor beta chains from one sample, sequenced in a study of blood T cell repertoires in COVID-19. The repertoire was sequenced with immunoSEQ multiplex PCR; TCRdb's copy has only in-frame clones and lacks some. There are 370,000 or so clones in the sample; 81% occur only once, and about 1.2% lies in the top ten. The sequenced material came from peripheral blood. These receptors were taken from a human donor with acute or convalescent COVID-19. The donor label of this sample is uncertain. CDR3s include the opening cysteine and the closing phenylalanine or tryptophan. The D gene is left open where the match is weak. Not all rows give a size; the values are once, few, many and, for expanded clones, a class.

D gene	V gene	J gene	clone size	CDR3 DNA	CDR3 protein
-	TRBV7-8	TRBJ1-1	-	TGTGCCAGCAGTTCAGGGAGGAGAACTGAAGCTTTCTTT	CASSSGRRTEAFF
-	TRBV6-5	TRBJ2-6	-	TGTGCCAGCAGACTTAGCGGTTCCGGGGCCAACGTCCTGACTTTC	CASRLSGSGANVLTF
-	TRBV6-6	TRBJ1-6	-	TGTGCCAGCTCCAGAGGTATCCAGGGGAATTCACCCCTCCACTTT	CASSRGIQGNSPLHF
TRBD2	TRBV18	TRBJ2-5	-	TGTGCCAGCTCAAAAACGGGGGGAGAGACCCAGTACTTC	CASSKTGGETQYF
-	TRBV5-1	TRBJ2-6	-	TGCGCCAGCGGATACAGTGTCTCTGGGGCCAACGTCCTGACTTTC	CASGYSVSGANVLTF
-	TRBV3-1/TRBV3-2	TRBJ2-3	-	TGTGCCAGCAGCCAAGGCTGGGAGGCTACGCAGTATTTT	CASSQGWEATQYF
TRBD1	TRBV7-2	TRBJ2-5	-	TGTGCCAGCAGCCGGACAGGGGGTCTAGAGACCCAGTACTTC	CASSRTGGLETQYF
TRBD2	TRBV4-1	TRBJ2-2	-	TGCGCCAACAGCCAAGAGATGCGGGGGGGCGCGAACACCGGGGAGCTGTTTTTT	CANSQEMRGGANTGELFF
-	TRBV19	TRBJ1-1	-	TGTGCCAGTAGTATAGACCCCTCCCTTTCCGTGAACACTGAAGCTTTCTTT	CASSIDPSLSVNTEAFF
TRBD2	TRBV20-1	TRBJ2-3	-	TGCAGTGCTAGTAGGGAGGGAAGCACAGATACGCAGTATTTT	CSASREGSTDTQYF
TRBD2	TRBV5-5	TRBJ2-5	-	TGTGCCAGCAGCCCATACAATCTAGCGGGGGGAGAGACCCAGTACTTC	CASSPYNLAGGETQYF
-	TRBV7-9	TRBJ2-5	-	TGTGCCAGCAGCTGGACTACCTGGGAGGAGACCCAGTACTTC	CASSWTTWEETQYF
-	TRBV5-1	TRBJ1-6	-	TGCGCCAGCAGCTTGGGAACAGCTCGGTCACCCCTCCACTTT	CASSLGTARSPLHF
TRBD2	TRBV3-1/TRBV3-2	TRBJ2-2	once	TGTGCCAGCAGCCGACGGCGGGAGGGCACCGGGGAGCTGTTTTTT	CASSRRREGTGELFF
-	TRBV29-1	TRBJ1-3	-	TGCAGCGTAAGGACTGACTCTGGAAACACCATATATTTT	CSVRTDSGNTIYF
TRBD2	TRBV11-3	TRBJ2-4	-	TGTGCCAGCAGCTTAGTTCCCGGGAGGGCCCAGTACTTC	CASSLVPGRAQYF
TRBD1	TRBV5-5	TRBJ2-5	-	TGTGCCAGCAGTCGCCGACAGGGACAAGAGACCCAGTACTTC	CASSRRQGQETQYF
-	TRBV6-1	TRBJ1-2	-	TGTGCCAGCAGTGAACTTGGGAGTCATGGCTACACCTTC	CASSELGSHGYTF
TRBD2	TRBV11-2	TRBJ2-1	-	TGTGCCAGCCTTTGGGCTAGCGGAACCTACAATGAGCAGTTCTTC	CASLWASGTYNEQFF
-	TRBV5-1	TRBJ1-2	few	TGCGCCAGCAGCTTTGGGGGCCCTAACTATGGCTACACCTTC	CASSFGGPNYGYTF
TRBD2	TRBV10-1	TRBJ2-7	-	TGCGCCAGCACGGACGGGACTAGCAATTTCTACGAGCAGTACTTC	CASTDGTSNFYEQYF
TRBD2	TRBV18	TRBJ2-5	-	TGTGCCAGCTCACCACAGGCGGGGGGCCCAGAGACCCAGTACTTC	CASSPQAGGPETQYF
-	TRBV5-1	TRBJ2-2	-	TGCGCCAGCAGCTTGTCGGGAATCGGGGAGCTGTTTTTT	CASSLSGIGELFF
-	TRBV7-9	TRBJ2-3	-	TGTGCCAGCAGCTTAGAGACTGGCCGCGAAGATACGCAGTATTTT	CASSLETGREDTQYF
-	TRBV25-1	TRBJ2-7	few	TGTGCCAGCAGTGAGCCGCGACAGCTGCTTAGGGACGAGCAGTACTTC	CASSEPRQLLRDEQYF
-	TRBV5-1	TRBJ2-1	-	TGCGCCAGCAGCTTAGCTCTCAGGGCACATGAGCAGTTCTTC	CASSLALRAHEQFF
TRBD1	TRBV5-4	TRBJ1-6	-	TGTGCCAGCAGCTCCTCCTTAGAGGGGGCGAATTCACCCCTCCACTTT	CASSSSLEGANSPLHF
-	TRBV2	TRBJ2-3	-	TGTGCCACCCAGGAGGGGAATTTTAGAGATACGCAGTATTTT	CATQEGNFRDTQYF
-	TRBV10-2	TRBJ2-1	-	TGCGCCAGCAGTGAGGCAAGAGATGAGCAGTTCTTC	CASSEARDEQFF
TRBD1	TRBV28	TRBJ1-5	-	TGTGCCAGCAGTTCCGCAGGGGGGAGCAATCAGCCCCAGCATTTT	CASSSAGGSNQPQHF
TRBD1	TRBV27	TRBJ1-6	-	TGTGCCAGCACTCGTCTCCGACAGGGTGATTCACCCCTCCACTTT	CASTRLRQGDSPLHF
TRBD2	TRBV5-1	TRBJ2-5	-	TGCGCCAGCAGCTTGCGGGCGGGGGAAGAGACCCAGTACTTC	CASSLRAGEETQYF
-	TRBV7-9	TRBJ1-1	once	TGTGCCAGCACGGGTTATGGGTGGGCCCAAGCTTTCTTT	CASTGYGWAQAFF
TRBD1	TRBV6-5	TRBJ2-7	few	TGTGCCAGCGAAACCGGGACAGGGGGCCCCTACGAGCAGTACTTC	CASETGTGGPYEQYF
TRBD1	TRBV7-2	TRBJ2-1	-	TGTGCCAGCAGCTTAGGAGGGGGCGCTCCCAATGAGCAGTTCTTC	CASSLGGGAPNEQFF
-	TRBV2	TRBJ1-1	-	TGTGCCAGCGAACTCAGGACAGACATAGAAGCTTTCTTT	CASELRTDIEAFF
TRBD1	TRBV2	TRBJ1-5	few	TGTGCCAGCAGCGGGACAGGACTCTCGGTCAGCAATCAGCCCCAGCATTTT	CASSGTGLSVSNQPQHF
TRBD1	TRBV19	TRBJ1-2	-	TGTGCCACCGCGGACAGGGGCTTATATGGCTACACCTTC	CATADRGLYGYTF
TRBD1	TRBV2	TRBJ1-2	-	TGTGCCAGCAGCGGGGACAGGGGACCCGATGGCTACACCTTC	CASSGDRGPDGYTF
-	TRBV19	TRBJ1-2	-	TGTGCCAGTTCCATAGACACCCCCCTCTATGGCTACACCTTC	CASSIDTPLYGYTF